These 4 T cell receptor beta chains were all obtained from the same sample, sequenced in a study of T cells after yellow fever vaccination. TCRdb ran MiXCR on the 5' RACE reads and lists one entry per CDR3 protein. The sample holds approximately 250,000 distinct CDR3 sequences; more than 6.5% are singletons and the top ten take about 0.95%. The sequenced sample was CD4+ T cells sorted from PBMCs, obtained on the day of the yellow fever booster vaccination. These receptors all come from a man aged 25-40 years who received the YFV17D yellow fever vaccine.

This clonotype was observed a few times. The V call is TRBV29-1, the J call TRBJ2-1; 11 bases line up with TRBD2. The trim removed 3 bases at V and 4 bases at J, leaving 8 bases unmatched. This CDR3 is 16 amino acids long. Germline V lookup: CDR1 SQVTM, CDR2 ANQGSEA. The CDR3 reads CSVEPGTSGYYNEQFF. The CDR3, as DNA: TGCAGCGTTGAGCCCGGGACTAGCGGTTATTACAATGAGCAGTTCTTC.

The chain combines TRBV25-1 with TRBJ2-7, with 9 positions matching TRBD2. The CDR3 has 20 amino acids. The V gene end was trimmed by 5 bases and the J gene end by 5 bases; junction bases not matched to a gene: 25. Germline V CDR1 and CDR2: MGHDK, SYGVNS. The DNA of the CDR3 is TGTGCCAGCAGTCCCTCCCGGGGGTGGCCAGCGGGAGGAGGACGCCACGAGCAGTACTTC. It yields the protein CASSPSRGWPAGGGRHEQYF.

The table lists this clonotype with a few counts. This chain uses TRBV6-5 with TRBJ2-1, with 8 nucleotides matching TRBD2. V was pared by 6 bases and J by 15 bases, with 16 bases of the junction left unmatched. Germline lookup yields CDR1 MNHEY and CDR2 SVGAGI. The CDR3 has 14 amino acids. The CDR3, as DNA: TGTGCCAGCAGCAGGGTAGCGGGGACGATAAGTCCGTTCTTC. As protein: CASSRVAGTISPFF.

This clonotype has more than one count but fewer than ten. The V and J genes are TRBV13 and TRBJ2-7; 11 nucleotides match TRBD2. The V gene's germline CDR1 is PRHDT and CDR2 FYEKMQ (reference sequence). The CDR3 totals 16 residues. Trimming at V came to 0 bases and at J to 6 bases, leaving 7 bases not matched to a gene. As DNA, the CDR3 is TGTGCCAGCAGCTTAGGAACGACTAGCGGGAACGTCGAGCAGTACTTC. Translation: CASSLGTTSGNVEQYF.